This TCR beta chain was captured by sequencing in a study of blood T cells in healthy people across ages. Study details: Template switching retrieved approximately one barcoded beta molecule for each two T cells.

The CDR3 length is 17 residues. The germline CDR1 and CDR2 sequences are WSHSY and SAAADI. After removal of 4 bases from V and 0 bases from J, the junction contained 8 bases not matched to a gene. Donation came from healthy Caucasian individuals in Russia who were aged about 6 to 100. Extractions gave at least 6 micrograms of total RNA per sample. A second PCR, run for roughly 7 to 11 cycles, used a sample-barcoded 5' primer plus a J-beta primer mix. TCRdb re-analysed the 5' RACE reads in MiXCR, keeping a single row per CDR3 protein. The table has 850,000 or so distinct CDR3 sequences, about 30% seen once. This clonotype was counted only a few times.

Sequenced: blood. The TCR was taken from a woman of 80 years or more in good health. This chain links TRBV10-2 with TRBJ1-4, with 7 bases aligning to TRBD1. The CDR3 sequence is CASSGGQSGATNEKLFF. The CDR3 DNA reads as TGCGCCAGCAGTGGGGGACAGAGCGGTGCAACTAATGAAAAACTGTTTTTT.